The following is a T cell receptor beta chain sequence with its context. The source of the sample is a study of OX40 agonist ivuxolimab in advanced cancers. Study background: Cohort: 75% to 90% men, mean age around 60, aged about 23 to 80.

Sequencing used immunoSEQ multiplex PCR; TCRdb keeps in-frame clones, though not all of them. The repertoire holds fewer than 100,000 clones, roughly 83% seen once, with roughly 1.5% in the top ten. The V end was cut by 5 bases, the J end by 3 bases, with 8 bases between. The CDR3 is 13 residues long. The germline gives CDR1 SEHNR, CDR2 FQNEAQ (reference sequence). The rearrangement uses TRBV7-9 and TRBJ1-5; D gene unclear. Sequences were derived from CD4+ or CD8+ T cells sorted from blood, sampled in a trial of the OX40 agonist ivuxolimab. This receptor was identified in an adult with an advanced solid tumor such as melanoma, head and neck, liver or kidney cancer. The CDR3 loop is CASSPWINQPQHF. In DNA form, the CDR3 reads TGTGCCAGCAGCCCTTGGATCAATCAGCCCCAGCATTTT.